These T cell receptor beta chains were read from a single sample in a study of blood T cell repertoires in COVID-19. This table comes from immunoSEQ multiplex PCR, and its TCRdb copy is limited to in-frame clones, with some not included. Of about 200,000 clones in the sample, 70% to 90% were seen once. Sequences were obtained from peripheral blood. The origin of the receptors is a man aged 50 or older with COVID-19, enrolled during active disease. CDR3s include the opening cysteine and the closing phenylalanine or tryptophan. A D gene is named only where the DNA matches it firmly. Clone size appears in some rows only: once, few, many, or a class for an expanded clone.

size,J,D,V,DNA,CDR3
-,TRBJ2-7,TRBD2,TRBV5-1,TGCGCCAGCAGCCCCGGTGGAAGCGGGGGGGCCTTCGAGCAGTACTTC,CASSPGGSGGAFEQYF
-,TRBJ2-3,TRBD2,TRBV14,TGTGCCAGCAGCCAGCGGGGGGGCACAGATACGCAGTATTTT,CASSQRGGTDTQYF
-,TRBJ2-2,-,TRBV6-5,TGTGCCAGCAGTTCCAACAGGGGGGGGGCCGGGGAGCTGTTTTTT,CASSSNRGGAGELFF
-,TRBJ2-3,-,TRBV20-1,TGCAGTGCTAGTCCAAGCTCGGATACGCAGTATTTT,CSASPSSDTQYF
-,TRBJ1-3,-,TRBV18,TGTGCCAGCTCACCACCGTGGCAGGGGTCTGGAAACACCATATATTTT,CASSPPWQGSGNTIYF
-,TRBJ2-5,TRBD2,TRBV9,TGTGCCAGCAGCGTAGACGGCGGGAGGGCCGCGACCCAGTACTTC,CASSVDGGRAATQYF
-,TRBJ1-1,TRBD1,TRBV6-1,TGTGCCAGCAGTGAACTCCGGGACAGACTGAACACTGAAGCTTTCTTT,CASSELRDRLNTEAFF
-,TRBJ2-7,TRBD2,TRBV9,TGTGCCAGCAGCCCGGGCGGGAGGACAACCTACGAGCAGTACTTC,CASSPGGRTTYEQYF
-,TRBJ2-1,-,TRBV7-2,TGTGCCAGCAGCTTATCGGGGTGGAATGAGCAGTTCTTC,CASSLSGWNEQFF
once,TRBJ2-1,-,TRBV6-2/TRBV6-3,TGTGCCAGCAGCCCCATGGGGAGCTCCTACAATGAGCAGTTCTTC,CASSPMGSSYNEQFF
-,TRBJ2-1,TRBD2,TRBV9,TGTGCCAGCAGCGTAGGCTCTAGCGGGCGTCACAATGAGCAGTTCTTC,CASSVGSSGRHNEQFF
-,TRBJ1-2,TRBD1,TRBV24-1,TGTGCCACCAGTGACTACGGACAGGGCGTTGGCTACACCTTC,CATSDYGQGVGYTF
-,TRBJ2-7,-,TRBV18,TGTGCCAGCTCACCACCGGGCAGGGGATACGAGCAGTACTTC,CASSPPGRGYEQYF
-,TRBJ2-1,TRBD1,TRBV5-1,TGCGCCAGCAGCTTGGCGGGACAGACCTACAATGAGCAGTTCTTC,CASSLAGQTYNEQFF
-,TRBJ2-3,-,TRBV7-7,TGTGCCAGCAGCTTACTGGGGGGAAGCACAGATACGCAGTATTTT,CASSLLGGSTDTQYF
-,TRBJ2-3,TRBD2,TRBV6-2/TRBV6-3,TGTGCCAGCAGCCCATTAGCGGGAAACACAGATACGCAGTATTTT,CASSPLAGNTDTQYF
-,TRBJ2-5,-,TRBV2,TGTGCCAGCAGGACTTCAAAGACCCAGTACTTC,CASRTSKTQYF
few,TRBJ1-4,TRBD1,TRBV2,TGTGCCAGCAGTGTCGGACAGGCGTCGAATGAAAAACTGTTTTTT,CASSVGQASNEKLFF
-,TRBJ1-2,TRBD1,TRBV18,TGTGCCAGCTCACACGGACAGGATGGCTACACCTTC,CASSHGQDGYTF
-,TRBJ2-1,-,TRBV5-1,TGCGCCAGCAGCTTGGATGTCGGGACTTACAATGAGCAGTTCTTC,CASSLDVGTYNEQFF
few,TRBJ2-3,TRBD2,TRBV7-8,TGTGCCAGCAGCGAGGTCCCGGGGGGGCCGGGAGATACGCAGTATTTT,CASSEVPGGPGDTQYF
-,TRBJ2-1,-,TRBV28,TGTGCCAGCAGTCCCCCCGTGGGGGTAGCGGAAAGATACAATGAGCAGTTCTTC,CASSPPVGVAERYNEQFF
-,TRBJ2-1,-,TRBV7-9,TGTGCCAGCAGCCCTAGTCTCGGATACAATGAGCAGTTCTTC,CASSPSLGYNEQFF
-,TRBJ1-4,TRBD1,TRBV27,TGTGCCAGCAGCCGTAGCCGACAGGGCCATGAAAAACTGTTTTTT,CASSRSRQGHEKLFF
-,TRBJ2-2,TRBD2,TRBV11-2,TGTGCCAGCAGCTTAGGTGGTGGTAGCGGGAGGACCGGGGAGCTGTTTTTT,CASSLGGGSGRTGELFF
-,TRBJ1-2,-,TRBV7-2,TGTGCCAGCAGCTTAGGGGCAGGGGATGGCTACACCTTC,CASSLGAGDGYTF
few,TRBJ2-7,TRBD1,TRBV27,TGTGCCAGCAGACACTCGGGACAGGGTGGACCCTACGAGCAGTACTTC,CASRHSGQGGPYEQYF
once,TRBJ1-5,-,TRBV28,TGTGCCAGCAGTCAAGAACGACAGTATAGCAATCAGCCCCAGCATTTT,CASSQERQYSNQPQHF
-,TRBJ2-7,TRBD1,TRBV27,TGTGCCACCGGGACAGGGGGGTACGAGCAGTACTTC,CATGTGGYEQYF
-,TRBJ2-5,-,TRBV19,TGTGCCAGTAGTATTACTAGGGAGCAAGAGACCCAGTACTTC,CASSITREQETQYF
-,TRBJ1-2,-,TRBV7-2,TGTGCCAGCAGCTTAGGGGCCCAGGGTACCTATGGCTACACCTTC,CASSLGAQGTYGYTF
once,TRBJ1-4,TRBD1,TRBV25-1,TGTGCCAGCAGTGAATACCCCCTCAGGGGGACTAATGAAAAACTGTTTTTT,CASSEYPLRGTNEKLFF
-,TRBJ2-1,-,TRBV7-3,TGTGCCAGCAGCGGGGCGAGGGCGGGAGAGCAGTTCTTC,CASSGARAGEQFF
-,TRBJ2-5,-,TRBV4-3,TGCGCCAGCAGCCACGCGGGGATTCAAGAGACCCAGTACTTC,CASSHAGIQETQYF
-,TRBJ1-5,TRBD1,TRBV2,TGTGCCAGCAGTGAACGGGACAGGGTACAGCCCCAGCATTTT,CASSERDRVQPQHF
once,TRBJ2-3,TRBD1,TRBV7-9,TGTGCCAGCAGCTTATGGGGGACAGGGAACACAGATACGCAGTATTTT,CASSLWGTGNTDTQYF
-,TRBJ1-1,-,TRBV29-1,TGCAGCGCAGGGGAACGCTACACTGAAGCTTTCTTT,CSAGERYTEAFF
-,TRBJ1-5,-,TRBV5-8,TGTGCCAGCAGCTTGGGAGGGTCCGGTCAGCCCCAGCATTTT,CASSLGGSGQPQHF